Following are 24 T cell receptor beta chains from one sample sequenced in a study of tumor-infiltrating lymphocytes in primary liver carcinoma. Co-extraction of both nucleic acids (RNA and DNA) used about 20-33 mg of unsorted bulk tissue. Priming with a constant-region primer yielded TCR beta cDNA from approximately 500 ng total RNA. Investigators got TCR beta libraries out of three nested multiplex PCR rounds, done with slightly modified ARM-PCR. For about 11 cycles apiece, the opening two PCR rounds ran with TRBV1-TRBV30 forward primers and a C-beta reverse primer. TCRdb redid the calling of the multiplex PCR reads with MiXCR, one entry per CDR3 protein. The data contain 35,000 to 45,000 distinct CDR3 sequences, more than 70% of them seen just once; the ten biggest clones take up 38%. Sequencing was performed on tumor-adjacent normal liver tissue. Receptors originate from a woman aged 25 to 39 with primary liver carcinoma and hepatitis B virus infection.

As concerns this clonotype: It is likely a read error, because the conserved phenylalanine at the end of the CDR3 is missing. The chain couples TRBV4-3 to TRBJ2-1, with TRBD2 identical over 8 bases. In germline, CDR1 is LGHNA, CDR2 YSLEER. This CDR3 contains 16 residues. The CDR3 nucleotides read TGCGCCAGCAGCCAAGATGCGGGAGGCTCCTGCAATGAGCAGTTCTAC. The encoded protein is CASSQDAGGSCNEQFY.

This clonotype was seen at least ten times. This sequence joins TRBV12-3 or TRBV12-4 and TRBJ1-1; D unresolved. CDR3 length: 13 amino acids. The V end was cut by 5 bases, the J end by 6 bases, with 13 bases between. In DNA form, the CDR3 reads TGTGCCAGCAGTCCGCCCGGGCGGTCTGAAGCTTTCTTT. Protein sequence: CASSPPGRSEAFF.

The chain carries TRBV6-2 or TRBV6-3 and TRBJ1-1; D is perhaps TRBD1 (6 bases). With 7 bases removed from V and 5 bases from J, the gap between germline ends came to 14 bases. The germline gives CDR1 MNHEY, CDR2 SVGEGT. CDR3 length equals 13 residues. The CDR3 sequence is CASNRTENTEAFF. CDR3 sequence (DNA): TGTGCCAGCAACCGGACAGAGAATACTGAAGCTTTCTTT.

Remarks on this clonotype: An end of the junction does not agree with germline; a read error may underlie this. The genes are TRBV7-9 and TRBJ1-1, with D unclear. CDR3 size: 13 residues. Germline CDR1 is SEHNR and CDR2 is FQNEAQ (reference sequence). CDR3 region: CASSFNVSTEAFF. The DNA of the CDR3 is TGTGCCAGTAGCTTTAATGTGAGCACTGAAGCTTTCTTT.

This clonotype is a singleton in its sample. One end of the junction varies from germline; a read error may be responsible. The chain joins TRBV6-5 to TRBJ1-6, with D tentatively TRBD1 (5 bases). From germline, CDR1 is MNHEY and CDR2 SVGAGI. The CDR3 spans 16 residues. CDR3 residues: CARSRQSAIYNSPLHF. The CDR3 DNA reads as TGTGCCAGGAGTAGACAGTCTGCCATATATAATTCACCCCTACACTTC.

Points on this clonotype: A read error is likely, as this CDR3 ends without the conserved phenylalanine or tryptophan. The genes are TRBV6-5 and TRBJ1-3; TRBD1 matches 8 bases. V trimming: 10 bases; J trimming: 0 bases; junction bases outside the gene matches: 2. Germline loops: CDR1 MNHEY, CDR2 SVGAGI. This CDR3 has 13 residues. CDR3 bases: TGTGCCAACAGGGGGAACTCTGGAAACACCATATATCTT. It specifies CANRGNSGNTIYL.

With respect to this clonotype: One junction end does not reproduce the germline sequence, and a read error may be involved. The CDR3 DNA reads as TGTGTCAGCAGCTTAGGTTTTGAAGCGGGAGCAGGAGCCACGGATACACAGTATTTT. Protein product: CVSSLGFEAGAGATDTQYF. The chain recombines TRBV11-3 with TRBJ2-3; TRBD2 matches 8 bases. The germline V gene has CDR1 SGHNT and CDR2 YENEEA. CDR3 length: 19 amino acids.

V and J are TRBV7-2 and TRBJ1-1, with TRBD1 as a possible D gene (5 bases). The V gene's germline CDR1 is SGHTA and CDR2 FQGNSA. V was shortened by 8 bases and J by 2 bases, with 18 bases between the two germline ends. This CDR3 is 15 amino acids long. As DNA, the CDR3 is TGTGCCAGCGACTACGGGGCCCGCCTTAACACTGAAGCTTTCTTT. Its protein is CASDYGARLNTEAFF.

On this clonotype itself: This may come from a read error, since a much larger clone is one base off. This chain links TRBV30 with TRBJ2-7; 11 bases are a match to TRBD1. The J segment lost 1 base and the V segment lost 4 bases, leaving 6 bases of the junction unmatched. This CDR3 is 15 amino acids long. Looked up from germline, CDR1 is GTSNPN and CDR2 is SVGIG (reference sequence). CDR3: CAWIWDRGKSYEQYF. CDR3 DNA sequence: TGTGCCTGGATTTGGGACAGGGGGAAATCCTACGAGCAGTACTTC.

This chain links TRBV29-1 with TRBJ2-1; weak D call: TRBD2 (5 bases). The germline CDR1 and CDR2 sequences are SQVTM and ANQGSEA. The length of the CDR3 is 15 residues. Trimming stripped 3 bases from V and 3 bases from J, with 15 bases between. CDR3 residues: CSVELANGDYNEQFF. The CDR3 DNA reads TGCAGCGTTGAGCTGGCTAACGGGGACTACAATGAGCAGTTCTTC.

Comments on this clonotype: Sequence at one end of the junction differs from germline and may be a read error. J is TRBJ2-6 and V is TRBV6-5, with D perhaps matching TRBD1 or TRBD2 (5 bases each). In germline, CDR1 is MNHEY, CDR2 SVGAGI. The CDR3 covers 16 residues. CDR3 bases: TGTGCCAGCAGTTACTCGATAGGGGCTGGGACCAACATCCTGACTTTC. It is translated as CASSYSIGAGTNILTF.

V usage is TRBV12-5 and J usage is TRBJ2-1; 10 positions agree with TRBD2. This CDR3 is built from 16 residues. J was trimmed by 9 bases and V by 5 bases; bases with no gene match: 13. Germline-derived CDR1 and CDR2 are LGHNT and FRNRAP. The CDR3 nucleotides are TGTGCTAGTGGTCCGCCGGAAGCGGGGGGGATCAGTGAGCAGTTCTTC. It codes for CASGPPEAGGISEQFF.

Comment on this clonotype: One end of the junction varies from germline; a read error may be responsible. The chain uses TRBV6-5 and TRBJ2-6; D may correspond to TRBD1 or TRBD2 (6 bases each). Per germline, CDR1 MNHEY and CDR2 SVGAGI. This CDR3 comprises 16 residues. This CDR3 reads CTSSYSGGPEANVLTF. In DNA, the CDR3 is TGTACCAGCAGTTACTCTGGGGGGCCTGAGGCCAACGTCCTGACTTTC.

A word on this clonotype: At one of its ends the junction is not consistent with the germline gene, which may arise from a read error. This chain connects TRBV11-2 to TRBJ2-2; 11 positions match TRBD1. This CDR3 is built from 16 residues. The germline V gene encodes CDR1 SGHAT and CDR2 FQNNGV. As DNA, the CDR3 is TGTGCCAGCAACTTAGTTCAGGACAGGGGGCGCCGGGAGTTGTCTTTT. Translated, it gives CASNLVQDRGRRELSF.

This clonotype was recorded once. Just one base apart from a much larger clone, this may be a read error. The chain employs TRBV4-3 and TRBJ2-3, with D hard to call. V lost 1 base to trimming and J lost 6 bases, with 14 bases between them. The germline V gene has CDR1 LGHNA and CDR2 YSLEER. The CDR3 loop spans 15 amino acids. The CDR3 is CASSQAMWSLDTQYF. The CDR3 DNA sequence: TGCGCCAGCAGCCAAGCCATGTGGAGCCTGGATACGCAGTATTTT.

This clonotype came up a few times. CDR3: CSARVYGRTNEQFF. In DNA, the CDR3 is TGCAGTGCTAGAGTTTACGGGAGGACGAATGAGCAGTTCTTC. V gene TRBV20-1 combines with J gene TRBJ2-1; TRBD2 agrees at 7 bases. Trimming took 1 base from V and 7 from J; bases not matched to a gene: 7. This CDR3 has 14 amino acids. Germline CDR1 DFQATT, CDR2 SNEGSKA (reference sequence).

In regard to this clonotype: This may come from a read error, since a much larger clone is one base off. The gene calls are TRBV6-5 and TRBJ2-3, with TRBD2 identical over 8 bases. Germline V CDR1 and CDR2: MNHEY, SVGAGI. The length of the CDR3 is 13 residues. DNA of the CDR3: TGTTCCAGCAGTTACGGGAGGGCAGATACGCAGTATTTT. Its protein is CSSSYGRADTQYF.

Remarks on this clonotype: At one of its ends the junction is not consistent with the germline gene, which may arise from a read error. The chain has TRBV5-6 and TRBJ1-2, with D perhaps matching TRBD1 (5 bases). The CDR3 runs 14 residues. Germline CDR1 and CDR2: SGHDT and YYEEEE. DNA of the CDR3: TGTGCCAGCATCGCAGGGTACGGTGACTATAGCTACACCTTC. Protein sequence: CASIAGYGDYSYTF.

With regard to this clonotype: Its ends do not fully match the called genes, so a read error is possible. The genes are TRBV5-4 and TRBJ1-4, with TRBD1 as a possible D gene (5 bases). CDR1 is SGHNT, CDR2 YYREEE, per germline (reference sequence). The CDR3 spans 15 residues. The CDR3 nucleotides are TGTGCGAGCAGCTTCAATAGGGGACTTAATGAAAAACCGTTTTTT. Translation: CASSFNRGLNEKPFF. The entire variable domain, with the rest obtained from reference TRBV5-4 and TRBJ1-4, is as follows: ETGVTQSPTHLIKTRGQQVTLRCSSQSGHNTVSWYQQALGQGPQFIFQYYREEENGRGNFPPRFSGLQFPNYSSELNVNALELDDSALYLCASSFNRGLNEKPFFGSGTQLSVL.

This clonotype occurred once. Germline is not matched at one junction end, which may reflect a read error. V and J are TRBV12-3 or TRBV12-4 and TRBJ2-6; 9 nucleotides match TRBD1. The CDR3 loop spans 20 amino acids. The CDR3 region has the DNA TGCGCCAGCAGCTTAAAGGGGAGGACAGGGGTCCGCTCTGGGGCCAACATCCTGACTTTC. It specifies CASSLKGRTGVRSGANILTF.

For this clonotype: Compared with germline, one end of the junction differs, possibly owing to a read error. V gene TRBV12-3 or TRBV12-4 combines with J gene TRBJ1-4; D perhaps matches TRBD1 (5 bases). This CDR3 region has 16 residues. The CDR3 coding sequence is TGTGCCAGCAGTAGGGGCGGAAGTTCAGCTAATCAAAAACTGTTTTTT. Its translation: CASSRGGSSANQKLFF.

In DNA form, the CDR3 reads TGTGCCAGCAGCGCTAGGTATAGGGCTGGCGGCTACACCTTC. It encodes CASSARYRAGGYTF. V gene TRBV5-4 combines with J gene TRBJ1-2, with unresolved D. The CDR3 is made up of 14 amino acids. CDR1 is SGHNT and CDR2 is YYREEE in the germline V gene (reference sequence). Trimming stripped 4 bases from V and 8 bases from J, with 18 bases between.

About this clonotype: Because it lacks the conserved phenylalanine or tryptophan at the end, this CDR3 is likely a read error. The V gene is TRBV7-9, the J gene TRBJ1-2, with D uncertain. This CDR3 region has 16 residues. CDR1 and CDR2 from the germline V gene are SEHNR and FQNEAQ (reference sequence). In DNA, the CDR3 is TGTGCCAGCAACTTAGCGTCCCGAGGCCAGACGAATGGCTACACCTCC. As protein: CASNLASRGQTNGYTS.

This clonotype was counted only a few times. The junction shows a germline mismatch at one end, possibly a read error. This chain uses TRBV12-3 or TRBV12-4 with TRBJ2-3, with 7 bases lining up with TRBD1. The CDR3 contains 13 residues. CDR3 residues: CASGTAYTDTKHF. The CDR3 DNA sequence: TGTGCCAGCGGGACAGCCTACACAGATACGAAGCATTTT.